This record covers a single T cell receptor (beta chain). The data derive from a study of CD8 T cells in Susac syndrome. A quantity of about 0.5 to 1 ug RNA underwent reverse transcription using random hexamers. TCRdb processed the immunoSEQ multiplex PCR reads anew with MiXCR; each CDR3 protein has one entry. Of 400,000 to 550,000 distinct CDR3 sequences in the sample, approximately 85% were seen once. Trimming took 3 bases from V and 0 from J, leaving 15 bases between them. The germline V gene has CDR1 LNHDA and CDR2 SQIVND (reference sequence). The CDR3 runs 17 residues. The rearrangement joins TRBV19 to TRBJ2-1; D is ambiguous. Material: CD8+ T cells from PBMCs. This TCR was recovered from a human donor with multiple sclerosis. The CDR3: CASSIGRRRSSYNEQFF. DNA of the CDR3: TGTGCCAGTAGTATTGGGCGACGCCGGAGCTCCTACAATGAGCAGTTCTTC. Looking up the rest from reference TRBV19 and TRBJ2-1 gives the full variable domain: DGGITQSPKYLFRKEGQNVTLSCEQNLNHDAMYWYRQDPGQGLRLIYYSQIVNDFQKGDIAEGYSVSREKKESFPLTVTSAQKNPTAFYLCASSIGRRRSSYNEQFFGPGTRLTVL.